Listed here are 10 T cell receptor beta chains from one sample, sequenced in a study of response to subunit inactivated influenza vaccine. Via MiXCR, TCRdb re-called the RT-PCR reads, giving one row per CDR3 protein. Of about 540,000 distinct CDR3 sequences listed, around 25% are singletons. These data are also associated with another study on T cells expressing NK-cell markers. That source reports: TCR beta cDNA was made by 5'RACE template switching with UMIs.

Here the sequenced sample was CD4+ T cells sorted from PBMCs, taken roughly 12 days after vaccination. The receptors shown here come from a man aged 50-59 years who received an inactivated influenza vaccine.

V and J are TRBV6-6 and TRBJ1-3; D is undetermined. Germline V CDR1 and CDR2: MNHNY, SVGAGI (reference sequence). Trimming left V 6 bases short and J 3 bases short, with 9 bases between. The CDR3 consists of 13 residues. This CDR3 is CASSRGGGNTIYF. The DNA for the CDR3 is TGTGCCAGCAGCCGGGGTGGTGGAAACACCATATATTTT.

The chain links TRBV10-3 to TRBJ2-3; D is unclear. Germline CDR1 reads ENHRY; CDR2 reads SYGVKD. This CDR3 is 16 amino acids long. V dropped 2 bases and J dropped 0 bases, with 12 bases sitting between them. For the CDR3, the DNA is TGTGCCATCAGTGAGCTTTTTGGCAGGAGCACAGATACGCAGTATTTT. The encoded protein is CAISELFGRSTDTQYF.

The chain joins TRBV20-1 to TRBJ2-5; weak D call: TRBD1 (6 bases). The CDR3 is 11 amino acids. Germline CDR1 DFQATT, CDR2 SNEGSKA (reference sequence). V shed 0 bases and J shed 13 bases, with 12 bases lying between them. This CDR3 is CSARELKGVYF. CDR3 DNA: TGCAGTGCTAGAGAATTAAAGGGGGTGTACTTC.

The CDR3 nucleotides read TGTGCCATCAGTAACCCGACAGAAGGCGAGCAGTTCTTC. Its protein product is CAISNPTEGEQFF. The genes are TRBV10-3 and TRBJ2-1; tentative D call: TRBD1 (5 bases). Between the trimmed V and J ends, which lost 5 bases and 10 bases, there was a span of 15 bases. The V gene's germline CDR1 is ENHRY and CDR2 SYGVKD. The CDR3 length is 13 residues.

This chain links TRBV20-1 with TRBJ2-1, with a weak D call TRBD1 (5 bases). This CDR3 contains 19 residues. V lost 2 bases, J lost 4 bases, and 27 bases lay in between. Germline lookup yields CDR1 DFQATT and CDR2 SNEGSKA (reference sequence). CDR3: CSARQKQVSNFLLYNEQFF. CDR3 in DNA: TGCAGTGCTAGACAAAAACAGGTGTCTAACTTTCTACTTTACAATGAGCAGTTCTTC.

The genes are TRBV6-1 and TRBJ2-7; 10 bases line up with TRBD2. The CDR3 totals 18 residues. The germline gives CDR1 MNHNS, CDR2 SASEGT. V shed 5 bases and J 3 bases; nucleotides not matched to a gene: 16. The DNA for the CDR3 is TGTGCCAGCAGTCAACGAACATGGAGCGGGGGGGATTACTACGAGCAGTACTTC. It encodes CASSQRTWSGGDYYEQYF.

The chain's CDR3 is CSGRDGLYNSPLHF. In nucleotides, the CDR3 is TGCAGTGGCCGGGACGGTTTATATAATTCACCCCTCCACTTT. The rearrangement uses TRBV20-1 and TRBJ1-6; tentative D call: TRBD1 (5 bases). CDR1 and CDR2 (germline): DFQATT, SNEGSKA (reference sequence). The CDR3 has 14 amino acids. Trimming took off 7 bases at V and 4 bases at J, with 14 bases between the two ends.

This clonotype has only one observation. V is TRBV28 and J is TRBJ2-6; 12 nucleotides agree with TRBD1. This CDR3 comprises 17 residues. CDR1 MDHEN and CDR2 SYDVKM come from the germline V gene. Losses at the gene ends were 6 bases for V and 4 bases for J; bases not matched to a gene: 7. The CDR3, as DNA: TGTGCCAGCAGGACGGGACAGGGGGCGTTCGGGGCCAACGTCCTGACTTTC. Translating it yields CASRTGQGAFGANVLTF. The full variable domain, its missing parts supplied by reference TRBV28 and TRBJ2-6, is DVKVTQSSRYLVKRTGEKVFLECVQDMDHENMFWYRQDPGLGLRLIYFSYDVKMKEKGDIPEGYSVSREKKERFSLILESASTNQTSMYLCASRTGQGAFGANVLTFGAGSRLTVL.

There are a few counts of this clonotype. The CDR3 loop reads CASRVNSNQPQHF. The CDR3 DNA sequence: TGTGCCAGCCGAGTGAATAGCAATCAGCCCCAGCATTTT. V gene TRBV6-1 combines with J gene TRBJ1-5; D is uncertain. This CDR3 comprises 13 residues. Germline V gene sequence: CDR1 MNHNS, CDR2 SASEGT. The ends were cut back, 8 bases at V and 0 bases at J, with 8 bases in the middle.

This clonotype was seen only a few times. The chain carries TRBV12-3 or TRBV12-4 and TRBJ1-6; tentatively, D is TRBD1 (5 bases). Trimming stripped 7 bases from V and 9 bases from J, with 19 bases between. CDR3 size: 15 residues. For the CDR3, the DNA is TGTGCCAGCACCTCTGGGGGGGTGATGGGTTCACCCCTCCACTTT. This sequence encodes CASTSGGVMGSPLHF.